This is a list of T cell receptor beta chains from one sample in a study of cytomegalovirus exposure and HLA in healthy donors. The method was immunoSEQ multiplex PCR; TCRdb's version includes in-frame clones alone and lacks a portion of them. The table lists around 160,000 clones, less than 95% of them singletons. Material: PBMCs. These receptor sequences come from a woman aged 18-29 years in good health and CMV-seropositive. Both conserved end residues are part of each CDR3. D genes are given only for firm matches. Where a row states a size, it is once, few, many or the class of an expanded clone; other rows omit it.

. TRBJ2-2 . TRBV4-2 CASSQGTIGAGELFF TGTGCCAGCAGCCAAGGGACTATAGGGGCCGGGGAGCTGTTTTTT
. TRBJ2-7 TRBD1 TRBV19 CASSTGTGAYEQYF TGTGCCAGTAGTACGGGGACAGGGGCCTACGAGCAGTACTTC
few TRBJ1-2 TRBD1 TRBV7-9 CASSRTGGSTGYTF TGTGCCAGCAGCCGGACAGGGGGCTCGACTGGCTACACCTTC
. TRBJ2-7 TRBD2 TRBV6-5 CASSPSSGGAREQYF TGTGCCAGCAGTCCCTCCAGCGGGGGGGCCAGAGAGCAGTACTTC
. TRBJ2-7 TRBD2 TRBV4-2 CASSQEGLAGSMEDYEQYF TGTGCCAGCAGCCAAGAGGGACTAGCGGGGTCGATGGAGGACTACGAGCAGTACTTC
. TRBJ2-7 TRBD1 TRBV19 CASSTPTGWNEQYF TGTGCCAGTAGTACCCCGACAGGGTGGAACGAGCAGTACTTC
. TRBJ2-2 TRBD2 TRBV5-1 CASSSGLAGLSGGELFF TGCGCCAGCAGCTCGGGACTAGCGGGTCTCTCCGGGGGGGAGCTGTTTTTT
once TRBJ2-7 . TRBV5-1 CASSFSPSYEQYF TGCGCCAGCAGCTTCTCTCCCTCCTACGAGCAGTACTTC
. TRBJ2-7 . TRBV10-2 CASRQGAYEQYF TGCGCCAGCAGACAGGGCGCCTACGAGCAGTACTTC
. TRBJ2-1 TRBD2 TRBV11-2 CASSPHGGGRAVNEQFF TGTGCCAGCAGCCCCCATGGGGGCGGGAGGGCCGTAAATGAGCAGTTCTTC
. TRBJ2-7 TRBD1 TRBV29-1 CSARGQGSYEQYF TGCAGCGCCCGGGGACAGGGTTCCTACGAGCAGTACTTC
. TRBJ2-3 TRBD2 TRBV4-2 CASSQEAGLGTDTQYF TGTGCCAGCAGCCAAGAAGCGGGACTAGGTACAGATACGCAGTATTTT
once TRBJ2-2 TRBD2 TRBV5-1 CASSLGLARTGELFF TGCGCCAGCAGCTTGGGACTAGCGAGGACCGGGGAGCTGTTTTTT